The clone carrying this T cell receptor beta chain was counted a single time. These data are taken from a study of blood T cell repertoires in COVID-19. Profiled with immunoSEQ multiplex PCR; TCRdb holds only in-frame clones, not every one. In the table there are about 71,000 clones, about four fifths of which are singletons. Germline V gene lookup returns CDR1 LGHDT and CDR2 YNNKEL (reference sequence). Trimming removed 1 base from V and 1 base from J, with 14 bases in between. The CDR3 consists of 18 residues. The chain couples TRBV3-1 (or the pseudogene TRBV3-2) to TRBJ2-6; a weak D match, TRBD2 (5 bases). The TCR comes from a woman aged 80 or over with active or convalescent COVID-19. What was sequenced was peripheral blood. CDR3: CASSQGFFTRSGANVLTF. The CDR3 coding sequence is TGTGCCAGCAGCCAAGGGTTCTTCACTAGGTCTGGGGCCAACGTCCTGACTTTC.